The text below deals with one T cell receptor beta chain. This clonotype was seen only a few times. This clone's antigen is unknown. Base qualities are missing; no much larger clone stands one base away. These reads were obtained on an Illumina HiSeq 1500. Using fastp at Q25 and MiXCR, TCRdb reprocessed the public reads and kept productive beta chains. Every CDR3 protein is listed once, alongside the most common genes and DNA of its rows. This sample comprises around 190,000 distinct CDR3 sequences, approximately 14% of them detected only once. The ten largest clones capture 25% to 30% of the sample. This sample is drawn from a study of T cell repertoires in cytomegalovirus infection (dated by TCRdb to the late 2010s). Turning to the overall study: Donor HLA type was relevant to the analysis, because carriage of CMV infection together with the matching HLA type was indicated by public TCR beta signatures.

Clipping removes 0 bases from V and 1 base from J, with 6 as the unmatched junction base count. CDR1 and CDR2 are drawn from the germline V gene: SQVTM, ANQGSEA. Spanning cysteine to phenylalanine, the CDR3 consists of 16 amino acids. Just CDR3 DNA is preserved here, 48 bases in frame from base 1. What the work shows at the level of the full study, not this receptor alone: Cumulative frequency of public TCR beta family members discriminated carriers of CMV infection plus the relevant HLA type in this cohort and an independent roughly 340-donor cohort. The ex vivo response was dominated by HLA-C-restricted CMV-specific TCR beta clonotypes, which also provided the single most frequent clonotype in two of eight donors.

Sequencing used PBMCs. Recombination joined TRBV29-1 with TRBJ2-7; the junction holds 10 bases that match TRBD2. The sequence was collected from a human donor in good health (CMV status not recorded). Some clones in this sample may be carry-over from other donors' samples. The nucleotides are TGCAGCGTTGAAGATCGGCGGACTAGCGGATCCTACGAGCAGTACTTC. Its product reads: CSVEDRRTSGSYEQYF.